One and the same sample provided the 18 T cell receptor beta chains below, sequenced in a study of blood T cell repertoires in COVID-19. Profiled with immunoSEQ multiplex PCR; TCRdb holds only in-frame clones, not every one. The sample has about 82,000 clones, 80% to 90% seen once; the top ten hold 15% to 20%. The sequenced material came from peripheral blood. All receptors come from a woman aged 60-75 years with acute or convalescent COVID-19.

The chain employs TRBV4-3 and TRBJ1-4, with TRBD1 matching 8 bases. The CDR3 spans 17 residues. Germline V gene sequence: CDR1 LGHNA, CDR2 YSLEER. The V gene end was trimmed by 0 bases and the J gene end by 6 bases; junction bases not matched to a gene: 9. CDR3 amino acids: CASSQDGQGAVYEKLFF. CDR3 coding DNA: TGCGCCAGCAGCCAAGATGGGCAGGGGGCCGTATATGAAAAACTGTTTTTT.

This clone appeared a single time. The V and J genes are TRBV27 and TRBJ1-1; 7 nucleotides align to TRBD1. CDR3 length: 14 amino acids. Trimming took 8 bases from V and 4 from J; bases not matched to a gene: 10. Per germline, CDR1 MNHEY and CDR2 SMNVEV (reference sequence). The DNA for the CDR3 is TGTGCCAGCGGTCTCCTGACAGGGACCACTGAAGCTTTCTTT. It yields the protein CASGLLTGTTEAFF.

The chain employs TRBV7-8 and TRBJ2-5; no clear D. The CDR3 sequence is 14 residues long. The V gene's germline CDR1 is SGHVS and CDR2 FQNEAQ. V was pared by 1 base and J by 1 base, with 7 bases between. The CDR3 DNA is TGTGCCAGCAGCTTAGAACCGGTCCAAGAGACCCAGTACTTC. Its protein is CASSLEPVQETQYF.

The gene calls are TRBV9 and TRBJ2-3, with 8 positions matching TRBD2. The ends lost 0 bases at V and 5 bases at J; junction bases unmatched: 8. Germline V gene data show CDR1 as SGDLS and CDR2 as YYNGEE. This CDR3 region has 16 residues. CDR3 nucleotides: TGTGCCAGCAGCGTAGCTCCCAGCGGGGGCGTAGATACGCAGTATTTT. As protein: CASSVAPSGGVDTQYF.

V usage is TRBV7-8 and J usage is TRBJ1-1; D call uncertain. V lost 3 bases and J lost 7, with 12 bases in between. CDR1 and CDR2 (germline): SGHVS, FQNEAQ. This CDR3 has 13 residues. The CDR3 here is CASSLPKRFEAFF. The CDR3 bases are TGTGCCAGCAGCTTGCCAAAGCGGTTTGAAGCTTTCTTT. Using reference TRBV7-8 and TRBJ1-1 for the parts outside the CDR3, the full variable domain is GAGVSQSPRYKVAKRGQDVALRCDPISGHVSLFWYQQALGQGPEFLTYFQNEAQLDKSGLPSDRFFAERPEGSVSTLKIQRTQQEDSAVYLCASSLPKRFEAFFGQGTRLTVV.

This chain joins TRBV10-2 and TRBJ2-2; TRBD1 matches at 9 bases. The CDR3 has 13 amino acids. V lost 7 bases and J lost 7; bases outside the gene matches: 4. The germline CDR1 and CDR2 sequences are WSHSY and SAAADI. Here the CDR3 DNA reads TGCGCCAGCAAGAACAGGGGGCTCGGGGAGCTGTTTTTT. It codes for CASKNRGLGELFF.

V is TRBV2 and J is TRBJ1-2, with TRBD1 matching over 9 bases. Germline trimming cut 10 bases from V and 0 bases from J; bases unmatched to any gene: 3. There are 13 residues in the CDR3. Germline assignment: CDR1 SNHLY and CDR2 FYNNEI. The CDR3 nucleotides read TGTGCCAAGACAGGGGGAGCTAACTATGGCTACACCTTC. Amino acid sequence: CAKTGGANYGYTF.

V gene TRBV6-5 combines with J gene TRBJ2-1; D is undetermined. The germline V gene has CDR1 MNHEY and CDR2 SVGAGI. The V and J ends lost 6 bases and 0 bases respectively, with 12 bases between them. CDR3 length: 15 residues. The CDR3 DNA reads TGTGCCAGCAGCCTGGCAGGAAGCTCCTACAATGAGCAGTTCTTC. This sequence encodes CASSLAGSSYNEQFF.

The chain combines TRBV5-1 with TRBJ1-4, with D possibly being TRBD1 (6 bases). With 4 bases removed from V and 3 bases from J, the gap between germline ends came to 13 bases. Germline CDR1 is SGHRS and CDR2 is YFSETQ. This CDR3 contains 15 residues. The CDR3 spells CASSDPQGSNEKLFF. The CDR3 DNA sequence: TGCGCCAGCAGCGACCCACAGGGCTCTAATGAAAAACTGTTTTTT.

This clone was counted only a few times. The chain is built from TRBV5-4 and TRBJ1-4; perhaps TRBD1 as D (6 bases). From germline, CDR1 is SGHNT and CDR2 YYREEE (reference sequence). V lost 2 bases, J lost 5 bases, and 13 bases lay in between. CDR3 length: 15 amino acids. The CDR3 region has the DNA TGTGCCAGCAGCTTTGGGGGGGCGCAGAATGAAAAACTGTTTTTT. Its translation: CASSFGGAQNEKLFF.

The rearrangement links TRBV4-2 to TRBJ2-3, with 10 bases fitting TRBD1. The CDR3 totals 15 residues. The V and J ends lost 2 bases and 8 bases, in that order; junction bases with no gene match: 7. Germline V gene lookup returns CDR1 LGHNA and CDR2 YNFKEQ. The CDR3: CASSQLETGGTTQYF. CDR3 nucleotide sequence: TGTGCCAGCAGCCAACTCGAGACAGGGGGCACTACGCAGTATTTT.

This chain connects TRBV14 to TRBJ2-1; the D gene is possibly TRBD2 (6 bases). This CDR3 contains 17 residues. The ends were cut back, 1 base at V and 4 bases at J, with 17 bases in the middle. The germline V gene has CDR1 SGHDN and CDR2 FVKESK. Here the CDR3 reads CASSQVGVGTPYNEQFF. The CDR3 DNA reads as TGTGCCAGCAGCCAAGTGGGGGTCGGGACTCCGTACAATGAGCAGTTCTTC.

This rearrangement joins TRBV7-2 to TRBJ2-3, with D perhaps matching TRBD2 (6 bases). The CDR3 totals 16 residues. CDR1 is SGHTA and CDR2 is FQGNSA in the germline V gene. Trimming took 5 bases from V and 1 from J, leaving 16 bases between them. The CDR3 DNA is TGTGCCAGCAGCGCCCGGATAATAGCGGGCACAGATACGCAGTATTTT. It is translated as CASSARIIAGTDTQYF.

V is TRBV4-3 and J is TRBJ1-5; no firm D call. The germline V gene has CDR1 LGHNA and CDR2 YSLEER. The V gene lost 0 bases and the J gene lost 6 bases, with 9 bases spanning the gap. The CDR3 totals 14 residues. DNA of the CDR3: TGCGCCAGCAGCCAAGATAGAGGTGGTCAGCCCCAGCATTTT. As protein: CASSQDRGGQPQHF.

V and J are TRBV19 and TRBJ1-1; 7 nucleotides agree with TRBD1. Germline lookup yields CDR1 LNHDA and CDR2 SQIVND (reference sequence). V lost 3 bases to trimming and J lost 0 bases; unmatched junction nucleotides: 1. The CDR3 runs 14 residues. CDR3 amino acids: CASSIGQVNTEAFF. As DNA, the CDR3 is TGTGCCAGTAGTATTGGACAGGTGAACACTGAAGCTTTCTTT.

This CDR3 reads CASGLTGLDEKLFF. CDR3 DNA: TGTGCCAGCGGCCTCACGGGATTAGATGAAAAACTGTTTTTT. J is TRBJ1-4 and V is TRBV9; D call uncertain. The CDR3 totals 14 residues. Germline V CDR1 and CDR2: SGDLS, YYNGEE. V was pared by 7 bases and J by 6 bases, with 16 bases between.

On this clone: Other DNA sequences of this sample code for an identical CDR3. This chain uses TRBV7-8 with TRBJ2-2; TRBD2 matches at 7 bases. The CDR3 contains 17 residues. V gave up 5 bases and J gave up 4 bases; unmatched junction bases: 13. Germline values: CDR1 SGHVS, CDR2 FQNEAQ. The chain's CDR3 is CASSRASGAFLTGELFF. In nucleotides, the CDR3 is TGTGCCAGCAGCCGGGCTAGCGGAGCTTTTCTCACCGGGGAGCTGTTTTTT.

This chain links TRBV5-1 with TRBJ1-3, with D maybe TRBD1 (6 bases). The germline V and J ends were trimmed by 4 bases and 4 bases, with 15 bases remaining between them. Looked up from germline, CDR1 is SGHRS and CDR2 is YFSETQ. The CDR3 has 15 residues. CDR3 amino acids: CASSPDWTDGNTIYF. The DNA for the CDR3 is TGCGCCAGCAGCCCCGACTGGACAGACGGAAACACCATATATTTT.